This TCR beta chain was captured in a study of cytomegalovirus exposure and HLA in healthy donors. About the research overall: Falling in the Caucasian-associated ancestry cluster were 80% to 85% of under 500 genotyped donors. Findings and caveats of the study: A later analysis reportedly found that, within productive TCRs, an Asian-associated ancestry cluster had fewer N-insertions than the mean observed across the roughly 700 donors. Across donors, most TCRs were seen rarely, yet some public ones were widespread.

CDR3 size: 12 residues. Germline CDR1 MNHEY, CDR2 SVGAGI. The V and J ends lost 6 bases and 7 bases respectively, with 13 bases between them. PCR was performed using 60 Vbeta and 13 Jbeta primers. Clones were sequenced by immunoSEQ multiplex PCR, and TCRdb holds only the in-frame ones, with some missing. Of 150,000 to 200,000 clones in the sample, roughly 80% are singletons; the top ten hold less than 0.4%. In this sample, this clone turned up a few times. Its antigen is as yet unknown. The rearrangement joins TRBV6-5 to TRBJ2-7; D gene unclear. The clonotype was recovered from a boy under 10 years old in good health and CMV-seronegative. Sequenced material: PBMCs. CDR3 protein: CASSRGLAEQYF. The CDR3 region has the DNA TGTGCCAGCAGCCGAGGTTTGGCTGAGCAGTACTTC.